The rows below give T cell receptor beta chains drawn from one sample of a study of cytomegalovirus exposure and HLA in healthy donors. Only in-frame clones appear in the TCRdb table, and some are missing; sequencing was by immunoSEQ multiplex PCR. The sample records under 400,000 clones, approximately 88% being singletons. The sample taken for sequencing was PBMCs. All receptors come from a young man in good health and CMV-seronegative. The CDR3 runs from the conserved cysteine through the conserved F or W. A D gene is named only where the DNA matches it firmly. Clone sizes are given selectively: once, few, many, or a class where the clone is expanded.

clone_size,j_call,v_call,d_call,cdr3_aa,cdr3_nt
NA,TRBJ1-1,TRBV27,TRBD1,CASSVDRGNTEAFF,TGTGCCAGCAGTGTAGACAGGGGGAACACTGAAGCTTTCTTT
NA,TRBJ2-1,TRBV15,NA,CATSEGDSSYNEQFF,TGTGCCACCAGCGAGGGGGATAGCTCCTACAATGAGCAGTTCTTC
NA,TRBJ1-1,TRBV6-5,NA,CASSYSTGRNTEAFF,TGTGCCAGCAGTTATTCGACAGGCCGGAACACTGAAGCTTTCTTT
few,TRBJ1-6,TRBV6-1,NA,CASSELLLQSPHF,TGTGCCAGCAGTGAACTGCTATTACAGAGCCCTCACTTT
NA,TRBJ2-3,TRBV11-2,TRBD2,CASSSNLRRGGVDTQYF,TGTGCCAGCAGCTCCAACTTGAGGCGGGGGGGCGTAGATACGCAGTATTTT
NA,TRBJ2-7,TRBV11-2,NA,CASSTPIETYEQYF,TGTGCCAGCAGCACCCCAATAGAGACCTACGAGCAGTACTTC
NA,TRBJ2-7,TRBV6-5,NA,CASTPRADTLYEQYF,TGTGCCAGCACGCCGAGGGCAGACACTCTCTACGAGCAGTACTTC
NA,TRBJ2-1,TRBV4-1,TRBD2,CASSQDRDRIGLAGGSEQFF,TGCGCCAGCAGCCAAGATCGGGACAGGATCGGACTAGCGGGGGGGAGTGAGCAGTTCTTC
NA,TRBJ1-4,TRBV5-4,TRBD1,CASSPRGQGEGEKLFF,TGTGCCAGCAGCCCGCGGGGACAGGGGGAAGGTGAAAAACTGTTTTTT
NA,TRBJ1-1,TRBV7-8,NA,CASSLALYTEAFF,TGTGCCAGCAGCTTAGCGCTATACACTGAAGCTTTCTTT
NA,TRBJ2-7,TRBV19,NA,CASSISGGTLSYEQYF,TGTGCCAGTAGTATCTCTGGCGGGACGTTGTCCTACGAGCAGTACTTC
NA,TRBJ2-7,TRBV11-3,NA,CASSLDEKQYF,TGTGCCAGCAGCTTAGATGAGAAGCAGTACTTC
once,TRBJ2-1,TRBV7-9,TRBD2,CASSLTSGGRPTYNEQFF,TGTGCCAGCAGCTTGACTAGCGGGGGGCGTCCCACCTACAATGAGCAGTTCTTC
NA,TRBJ1-1,TRBV7-9,NA,CASSLSGGAVGEAFF,TGTGCCAGCAGCTTGAGTGGGGGCGCGGTAGGTGAAGCTTTCTTT
NA,TRBJ2-7,TRBV2,NA,CASSYGHLGSYEQYF,TGTGCCAGCAGTTATGGACACCTAGGCTCCTACGAGCAGTACTTC
NA,TRBJ2-1,TRBV10-1,NA,CASSENSLSYNEQFF,TGCGCCAGCAGTGAAAACAGCCTCTCCTACAATGAGCAGTTCTTC
NA,TRBJ2-3,TRBV7-7,NA,CASSPERQLTDTQYF,TGTGCCAGCAGCCCTGAGAGGCAGCTCACAGATACGCAGTATTTT
NA,TRBJ2-1,TRBV10-1,TRBD2,CASSESQRGSSYNEQFF,TGCGCCAGCAGTGAGTCGCAGCGGGGGAGCTCCTACAATGAGCAGTTCTTC
NA,TRBJ1-1,TRBV4-3,NA,CASSRSTVLNTEAFF,TGCGCCAGCAGCCGATCGACAGTACTTAACACTGAAGCTTTCTTT
once,TRBJ1-6,TRBV2,NA,CASDASYNSPLHF,TGTGCCAGCGATGCGTCCTATAATTCACCCCTCCACTTT
NA,TRBJ1-6,TRBV9,TRBD1,CASSYGQGAVGSPLHF,TGTGCCAGCAGCTACGGACAGGGGGCAGTTGGTTCACCCCTCCACTTT
NA,TRBJ2-3,TRBV6-5,TRBD2,CASSFGTSGGTQYF,TGTGCCAGCAGTTTCGGGACTAGCGGGGGTACGCAGTATTTT
NA,TRBJ2-7,TRBV5-6,TRBD2,CASSSSGTAHEQYF,TGTGCCAGCAGCTCTAGCGGGACGGCCCACGAGCAGTACTTC
once,TRBJ2-5,TRBV11-3,NA,CASSLGLAGEETQYF,TGTGCCAGCAGCTTAGGGCTAGCCGGAGAAGAGACCCAGTACTTC
NA,TRBJ2-2,TRBV7-6,TRBD1,CASSFRDRVLSGELFF,TGTGCCAGCAGCTTCCGGGACAGGGTGCTATCCGGGGAGCTGTTTTTT
few,TRBJ2-7,TRBV11-2,NA,CASSLDPLQNRWGRDEQYF,TGTGCCAGCAGCTTAGACCCGCTACAGAACAGATGGGGCAGGGACGAGCAGTACTTC
NA,TRBJ2-1,TRBV10-1,TRBD2,CASSSLAGSEQFF,TGCGCCAGCAGTTCCCTAGCGGGGAGTGAGCAGTTCTTC
once,TRBJ1-1,TRBV4-3,NA,CASSQVQNPMNTEAFF,TGCGCCAGCAGCCAAGTACAGAACCCCATGAACACTGAAGCTTTCTTT
once,TRBJ2-5,TRBV11-1,TRBD2,CASSHGLAEETQYF,TGTGCCAGCAGCCACGGACTAGCGGAAGAGACCCAGTACTTC
NA,TRBJ2-3,TRBV7-9,TRBD1,CGTGVADTQYF,TGCGGGACAGGGGTGGCAGATACGCAGTATTTT
NA,TRBJ2-3,TRBV7-2,TRBD1,CASSLDGQGRTDTQYF,TGTGCCAGCAGCTTAGACGGACAGGGTCGAACAGATACGCAGTATTTT
NA,TRBJ2-5,TRBV6-1,TRBD2,CASSAPRTSGGWETQYF,TGTGCCAGCAGTGCACCAAGGACTAGCGGGGGGTGGGAGACCCAGTACTTC
NA,TRBJ1-2,TRBV18,NA,CASSPGTSVLSYTF,TGTGCCAGCTCACCCGGGACATCGGTTTTATCCTACACCTTC
NA,TRBJ2-2,TRBV19,TRBD1,CASSTDRGLNTGELFF,TGTGCCAGTAGTACCGACAGGGGGCTGAACACCGGGGAGCTGTTTTTT
NA,TRBJ2-1,TRBV6-5,NA,CASRGASHTDEQFF,TGTGCCAGCAGGGGAGCTAGTCACACAGATGAGCAGTTCTTC
NA,TRBJ1-6,TRBV11-2,TRBD1,CASSRSGQTNSPLHF,TGTGCCAGCAGTCGATCGGGACAGACTAATTCACCCCTCCACTTT
NA,TRBJ1-5,TRBV6-6,TRBD1,CASSHWGQGDQPQHF,TGTGCCAGCAGTCATTGGGGACAGGGGGATCAGCCCCAGCATTTT
NA,TRBJ2-1,TRBV9,TRBD1,CASSLGQGGLEQFF,TGTGCCAGCAGCCTAGGACAGGGGGGTTTGGAGCAGTTCTTC
NA,TRBJ2-1,TRBV4-1,NA,CASSPRGGNPYNEQFF,TGCGCCAGCAGCCCCCGCGGCGGTAATCCCTACAATGAGCAGTTCTTC
NA,TRBJ2-2,TRBV6-6,NA,CASRAYGDTHTGELFF,TGTGCCAGCAGGGCCTACGGGGACACCCACACCGGGGAGCTGTTTTTT
few,TRBJ1-6,TRBV18,NA,CASSPPRGKDNSPLHF,TGTGCCAGCTCACCACCAAGGGGGAAGGATAATTCACCCCTCCACTTT
NA,TRBJ1-5,TRBV27,NA,CASSFVARDNQPQHF,TGTGCCAGCAGTTTTGTGGCCAGGGACAATCAGCCCCAGCATTTT
NA,TRBJ1-4,TRBV19,NA,CASSHLEDATNEKLFF,TGTGCCAGTAGCCACCTTGAGGATGCAACTAATGAAAAACTGTTTTTT
NA,TRBJ2-7,TRBV27,TRBD1,CASKGTGLDEQYF,TGTGCCAGCAAAGGGACAGGGCTCGACGAGCAGTACTTC
NA,TRBJ2-7,TRBV10-1,NA,CASSGGEQYF,TGCGCCAGCAGTGGAGGCGAGCAGTACTTC
NA,TRBJ2-2,TRBV6-5,TRBD1,CASTRQGLNTGELFF,TGTGCCAGCACCAGACAGGGGTTAAACACCGGGGAGCTGTTTTTT
few,TRBJ1-2,TRBV9,TRBD1,CASSLDRDGYTF,TGTGCCAGCAGCTTGGACAGGGATGGCTACACCTTC
NA,TRBJ1-2,TRBV19,NA,CASAENYGYTF,TGTGCCAGTGCCGAGAACTATGGCTACACCTTC
NA,TRBJ1-4,TRBV10-2,TRBD1,CASRTGYYEKLFF,TGCGCCAGTAGGACAGGGTATTATGAAAAACTGTTTTTT